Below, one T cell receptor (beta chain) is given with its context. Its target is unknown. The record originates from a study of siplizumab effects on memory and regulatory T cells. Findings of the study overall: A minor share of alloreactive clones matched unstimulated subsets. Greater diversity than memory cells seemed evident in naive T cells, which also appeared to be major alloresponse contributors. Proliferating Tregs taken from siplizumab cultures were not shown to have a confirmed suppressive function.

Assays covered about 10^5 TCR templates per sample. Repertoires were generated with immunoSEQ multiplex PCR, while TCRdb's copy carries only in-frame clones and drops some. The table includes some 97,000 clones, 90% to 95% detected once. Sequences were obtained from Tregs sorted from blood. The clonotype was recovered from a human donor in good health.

The CDR3 region is CASSPTPPYYGANVLTF. Written as DNA, the CDR3 is TGTGCCAGCTCACCAACACCCCCCTATTATGGGGCCAACGTCCTGACTTTC. The gene calls are TRBV18 and TRBJ2-6; D remains ambiguous. Germline CDR1 KGHSH, CDR2 LQKENI. The CDR3 contains 17 residues. Trimming removed 2 bases at V and 3 bases at J, with 14 bases between.